What follows is one T cell receptor (beta chain) and its context. What it binds is unknown. This sample was included in a study of cytomegalovirus exposure and HLA in healthy donors. The junction had 4 bases not matched to a gene; V was cut back by 5 bases and J by 0 bases. Germline V gene data show CDR1 as WSHSY and CDR2 as SAAADI. This CDR3 has 14 amino acids. 60 Vbeta and 13 Jbeta primers were used in PCR. Repertoires were generated with immunoSEQ multiplex PCR, while TCRdb's copy carries only in-frame clones and drops some. The repertoire includes about 110,000 clones, around 85% of them detected once, and roughly 5.6% sits in the top ten. General observations from the study: Indistinguishability led to the exclusion of some V segments, TRBV6-2 and TRBV6-3 included.

The sequenced material came from PBMCs. This TCR was recovered from a man in his thirties or forties in good health and CMV-seropositive. The chain joins TRBV10-2 to TRBJ2-7; 7 positions agree with TRBD2. CDR3 amino acids: CASSLADISYEQYF. The CDR3 region has the DNA TGCGCCAGCAGTCTAGCGGATATCTCCTACGAGCAGTACTTC.